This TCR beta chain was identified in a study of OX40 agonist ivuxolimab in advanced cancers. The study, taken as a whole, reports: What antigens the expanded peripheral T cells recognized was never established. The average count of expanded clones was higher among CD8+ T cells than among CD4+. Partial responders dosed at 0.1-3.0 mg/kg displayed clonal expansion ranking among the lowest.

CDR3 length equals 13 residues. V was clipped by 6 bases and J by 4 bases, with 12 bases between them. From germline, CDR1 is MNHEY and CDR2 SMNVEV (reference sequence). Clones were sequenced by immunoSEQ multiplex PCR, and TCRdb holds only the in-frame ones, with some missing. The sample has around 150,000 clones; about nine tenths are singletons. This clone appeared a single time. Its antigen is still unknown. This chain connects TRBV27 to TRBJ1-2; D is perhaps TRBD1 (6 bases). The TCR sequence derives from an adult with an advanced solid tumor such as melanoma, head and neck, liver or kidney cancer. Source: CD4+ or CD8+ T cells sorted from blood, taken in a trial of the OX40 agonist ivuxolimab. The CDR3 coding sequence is TGTGCCAGCAGAAGGGGGTGGGGCTATGGCTACACCTTC. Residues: CASRRGWGYGYTF.